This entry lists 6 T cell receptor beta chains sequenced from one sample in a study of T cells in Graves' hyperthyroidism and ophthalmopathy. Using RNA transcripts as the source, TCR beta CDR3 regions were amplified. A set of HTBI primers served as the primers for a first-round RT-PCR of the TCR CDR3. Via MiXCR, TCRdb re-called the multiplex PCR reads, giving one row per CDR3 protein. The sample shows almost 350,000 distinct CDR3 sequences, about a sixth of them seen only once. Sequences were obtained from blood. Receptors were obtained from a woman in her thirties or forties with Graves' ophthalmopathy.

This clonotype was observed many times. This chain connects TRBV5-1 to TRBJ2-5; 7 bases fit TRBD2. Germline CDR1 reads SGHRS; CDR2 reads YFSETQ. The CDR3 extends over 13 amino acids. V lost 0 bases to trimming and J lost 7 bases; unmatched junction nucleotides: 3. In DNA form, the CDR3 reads TGCGCCAGCAGCTTGGGCCAGCGGGGGACCCAGTACTTC. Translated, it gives CASSLGQRGTQYF.

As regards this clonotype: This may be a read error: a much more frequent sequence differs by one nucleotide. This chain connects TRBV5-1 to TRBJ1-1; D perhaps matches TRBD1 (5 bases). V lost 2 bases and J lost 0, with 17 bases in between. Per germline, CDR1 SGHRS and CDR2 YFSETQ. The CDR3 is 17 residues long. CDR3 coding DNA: TGCGCCAGCAGCTTTGGACGGGGGGTCCGCGTGAACACTGAAGCTTTCTTT. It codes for CASSFGRGVRVNTEAFF.

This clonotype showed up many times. CDR3 protein: CASSLDASLGRETQYF. The CDR3 DNA reads TGTGCCAGCAGTTTAGACGCCAGCTTAGGTCGGGAGACCCAGTACTTC. This chain joins TRBV12-3 or TRBV12-4 and TRBJ2-5; D is unclear. This CDR3 is 16 amino acids long. The germline V and J ends were trimmed by 1 base and 5 bases, with 17 bases remaining between them.

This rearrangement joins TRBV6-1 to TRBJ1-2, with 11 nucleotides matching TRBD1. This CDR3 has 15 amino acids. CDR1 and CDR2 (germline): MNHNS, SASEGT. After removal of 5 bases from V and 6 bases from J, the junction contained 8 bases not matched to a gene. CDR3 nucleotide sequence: TGTGCCAGCAGTAAATTGGGACAGGGGGACAATGGCTACACCTTC. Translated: CASSKLGQGDNGYTF.

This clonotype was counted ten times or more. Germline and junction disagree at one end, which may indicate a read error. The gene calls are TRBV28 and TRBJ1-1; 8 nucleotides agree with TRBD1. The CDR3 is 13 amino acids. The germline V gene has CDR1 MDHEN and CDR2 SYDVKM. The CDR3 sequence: CASSRQGMTEASF. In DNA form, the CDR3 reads TGTGCCAGCAGCCGACAGGGGATGACTGAAGCTTCCTTT.

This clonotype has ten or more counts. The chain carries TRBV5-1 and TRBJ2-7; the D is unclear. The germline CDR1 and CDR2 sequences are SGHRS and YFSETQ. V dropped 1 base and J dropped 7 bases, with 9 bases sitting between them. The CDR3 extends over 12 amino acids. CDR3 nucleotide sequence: TGCGCCAGCAGCTTGAATCTGAGAGAGCAGTACTTC. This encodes CASSLNLREQYF.